A selection of T cell receptor beta chains follows, all from one sample in a study of CD8 T cells in Susac syndrome. MiXCR was run by TCRdb on the immunoSEQ multiplex PCR reads, yielding one entry per CDR3 protein. Here the sample spans just over 150,000 distinct CDR3 sequences, 90% to 95% being singletons. Material for sequencing was CD8+ T cells from PBMCs. Receptors originate from a human donor with multiple sclerosis. The CDR3 runs from the conserved cysteine through the conserved F or W. The D gene is left open where the match is weak. Not all rows give a size; the values are once, few, many and, for expanded clones, a class.

V gene	clone size	CDR3 length	J gene	D gene	CDR3 DNA	CDR3 protein
TRBV3-1	NA	13	TRBJ2-3	NA	TGTGCCAGCAGCGAAGCCCTAGAGGTTACGCAGTATTTT	CASSEALEVTQYF
TRBV29-1	NA	13	TRBJ2-7	TRBD1	TGCAGCGTTGAATGGACAGGCTCCTACGAGCAGTACTTC	CSVEWTGSYEQYF
TRBV20-1	NA	15	TRBJ1-5	NA	TGCAGTGCTAGAGCCAAGGGTATCAGCAATCAGCCCCAGCATTTT	CSARAKGISNQPQHF
TRBV7-6	NA	14	TRBJ2-7	TRBD1	TGTGCCAGCAGCCCAAGGACAGGGGGCTACGAGCAGTACTTC	CASSPRTGGYEQYF
TRBV7-9	NA	14	TRBJ2-1	NA	TGTGCCAGCAGCTTAGCGAGCGCTCACAATGAGCAGTTCTTC	CASSLASAHNEQFF
TRBV27	NA	14	TRBJ2-7	TRBD1	TGTGCCAGCAGTCCGACACAGGGGGGCATCGAGCAGTACTTC	CASSPTQGGIEQYF
TRBV3-1	NA	17	TRBJ1-6	NA	TGTGCCAGCAGCCAAGTCCACCCGGGGCTGGCTAATTCACCCCTCCACTTT	CASSQVHPGLANSPLHF
TRBV9	NA	11	TRBJ2-1	NA	TGTGCCAGCAGCGTAGGTGGTGAGCAGTTCTTC	CASSVGGEQFF
TRBV11-2	NA	15	TRBJ2-3	NA	TGTGCCAGCAGCTTCCAGTCAGTGTGGCCAGATACGCAGTATTTT	CASSFQSVWPDTQYF
TRBV2	once	10	TRBJ2-1	NA	TGTGCCAGCAGGGCCCGCGGGCAGTTCTTC	CASRARGQFF
TRBV27	NA	15	TRBJ2-1	TRBD1	TGTGCCAGCAGTGCTCCGGGACAGGGGGCCAATGAGCAGTTCTTC	CASSAPGQGANEQFF
TRBV7-9	NA	15	TRBJ2-7	TRBD1	TGTGCCAGCAGCTTCCGGGACAGGGGTGCGGAGGAGCAGTACTTC	CASSFRDRGAEEQYF
TRBV20-1	NA	15	TRBJ1-6	NA	TGCAGTGCTGCCGAACGGGACTCCTATAATTCACCCCTCCACTTT	CSAAERDSYNSPLHF
TRBV7-9	NA	16	TRBJ2-1	TRBD2	TGTGCCAGCAGCCGCGCGGGACTAGCAGTGCGCAATGAGCAGTTCTTC	CASSRAGLAVRNEQFF
TRBV20-1	NA	16	TRBJ1-1	NA	TGCAGTGCCCCGCTCGGGGGGACTCTTAAACGCACTGAAGCTTTCTTT	CSAPLGGTLKRTEAFF
TRBV18	NA	15	TRBJ1-2	TRBD1	TGTGCCAGCTCCCCATCACTCAGGGGGGACTATGGCTACACCTTC	CASSPSLRGDYGYTF
TRBV7-9	NA	12	TRBJ2-2	NA	TGTGCCAGCAGCCGCATGGGGATGGAGCTGTTTTTT	CASSRMGMELFF
TRBV12-3/TRBV12-4	once	12	TRBJ1-3	NA	TGTGCCAGCAGCCACCCTAGGGACACCATATATTTT	CASSHPRDTIYF
TRBV29-1	NA	11	TRBJ2-3	TRBD2	TGCAGCGTTGGGAGCGGGGGGACGCAGTATTTT	CSVGSGGTQYF
TRBV20-1	NA	17	TRBJ2-1	NA	TGCAGTGTTTCAAGGAGGGCTCTCGACAGGGCAGAGAGTGAGCAGTTCTTC	CSVSRRALDRAESEQFF
TRBV7-9	NA	13	TRBJ1-4	NA	TGTGCCAGCAGCTTGGCAGATAATGAAAAACTGTTTTTT	CASSLADNEKLFF
TRBV14	NA	17	TRBJ1-3	NA	TGTGCCAGCAGCCAACTATCGACGGTTTTATCTGGAAACACCATATATTTT	CASSQLSTVLSGNTIYF
TRBV5-6	NA	15	TRBJ1-2	NA	TGTGCCAGCAGCTTTGGGACGGCTGCTAACTATGGCTACACCTTC	CASSFGTAANYGYTF
TRBV9	NA	14	TRBJ2-5	TRBD1	TGTGCCAGCAGCGCCCCGGGACAGCCAAAGACCCAGTACTTC	CASSAPGQPKTQYF
TRBV6-1	NA	19	TRBJ1-1	TRBD1	TGTGCCAGCAGCTCCCCTTTTGACAGGGAAGACAAGAGGGACACTGAAGCTTTCTTT	CASSSPFDREDKRDTEAFF
TRBV12-3/TRBV12-4	NA	15	TRBJ2-1	TRBD2	TGTGCCAGCAGTGGGACCGGGACTAGAAGGGTTGAGCAGTTCTTC	CASSGTGTRRVEQFF
TRBV3-1	NA	15	TRBJ2-1	NA	TGTGCCAGCAGCCAAGGGAAGTCGTCCTACAATGAGCAGTTCTTC	CASSQGKSSYNEQFF
TRBV5-6	NA	17	TRBJ2-1	TRBD2	TGTGCCAGCAGCTCCCTAGAGCGGGGGGGCATCCCCAATGAGCAGTTCTTC	CASSSLERGGIPNEQFF
TRBV20-1	once	17	TRBJ1-6	TRBD1	TGCAGTGCTAGAGATCCGGGACAGGAAAAAGATAATTCACCCCTCCACTTT	CSARDPGQEKDNSPLHF
TRBV5-1	NA	15	TRBJ2-3	TRBD2	TGCGCCAGCAGCTTCCAGCGGGGGGTCACAGATACGCAGTATTTT	CASSFQRGVTDTQYF
TRBV20-1	NA	13	TRBJ1-2	NA	TGCAGTGCTCCCTCCCCCGGGACCTATGGCTACACCTTC	CSAPSPGTYGYTF
TRBV29-1	NA	15	TRBJ1-2	NA	TGCAGCGCCGGATCCGGGGAGGGCTGGTACTATGGCTACACCTTC	CSAGSGEGWYYGYTF
TRBV7-8	NA	13	TRBJ1-1	NA	TGTGCCAGCAGCTTCCGACGGGACACTGAAGCTTTCTTT	CASSFRRDTEAFF
TRBV7-9	NA	15	TRBJ1-1	NA	TGTGCCAGCAGCTTAAGAGGGGGGCAGCTCACTGAAGCTTTCTTT	CASSLRGGQLTEAFF
TRBV13	few	13	TRBJ2-7	TRBD1	TGTGCCAGCAGCTCCGGGACAGGGGGCGAGCAGTACTTC	CASSSGTGGEQYF
TRBV30	once	13	TRBJ1-4	NA	TGTGCCTGGAGCGTGCAGCGGAATGAAAAACTGTTTTTT	CAWSVQRNEKLFF
TRBV3-1	NA	14	TRBJ2-5	NA	TGTGCCAGCAGCCGGACCGGGGCAAAAGAGACCCAGTACTTC	CASSRTGAKETQYF
TRBV30	NA	13	TRBJ2-7	NA	TGTGCCTGGAGTGCGCGGGGACAGTACGAGCAGTACTTC	CAWSARGQYEQYF
TRBV7-9	NA	15	TRBJ2-1	NA	TGTGCCAGCAGCACCGTCCATTCCTCCTACAATGAGCAGTTCTTC	CASSTVHSSYNEQFF
TRBV20-1	NA	15	TRBJ2-1	NA	TGCAGTGCCATTACGTCTGTAAGCTCCTACAATGAGCAGTTCTTC	CSAITSVSSYNEQFF
TRBV29-1	NA	14	TRBJ2-2	TRBD1	TGCAGCGCATGGACAGGGACGAACACCGGGGAGCTGTTTTTT	CSAWTGTNTGELFF
TRBV7-6	NA	15	TRBJ2-7	TRBD1	TGTGCCAGCAGCCAGGGACAGGGGCCCTCCTACGAGCAGTACTTC	CASSQGQGPSYEQYF
TRBV2	NA	11	TRBJ2-7	NA	TGTGCCAGCAGTGGAGTCCTCGAGCAGTACTTC	CASSGVLEQYF
TRBV14	NA	15	TRBJ2-7	TRBD1	TGTGCCAGCAGCCTTAAGTCGGACAGGGTGTACGAGCAGTACTTC	CASSLKSDRVYEQYF
TRBV10-2	once	13	TRBJ2-5	NA	TGCGCCAGCAGTGTGAATGCAGGAGAGACCCAGTACTTC	CASSVNAGETQYF
TRBV12-3/TRBV12-4	NA	16	TRBJ2-1	NA	TGTGCCAGCAGTTCCCACAGGGATTCTCCCTACAATGAGCAGTTCTTC	CASSSHRDSPYNEQFF